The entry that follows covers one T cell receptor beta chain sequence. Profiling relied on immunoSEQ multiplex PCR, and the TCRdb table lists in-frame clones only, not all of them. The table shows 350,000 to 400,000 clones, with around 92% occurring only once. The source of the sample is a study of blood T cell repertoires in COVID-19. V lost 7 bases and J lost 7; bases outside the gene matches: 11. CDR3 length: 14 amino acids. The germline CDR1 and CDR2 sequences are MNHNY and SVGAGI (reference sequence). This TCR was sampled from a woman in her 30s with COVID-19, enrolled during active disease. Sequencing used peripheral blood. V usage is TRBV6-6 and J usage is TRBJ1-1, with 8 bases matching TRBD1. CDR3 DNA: TGTGCCAGCAAAGAACAGGGGGAGGGGGGTGAAGCTTTCTTT. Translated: CASKEQGEGGEAFF.